This TCR beta chain was obtained from a study of T-cell reconstitution after alpha-beta-depleted transplantation in children. The ends were cut back, 0 bases at V and 2 bases at J, with 16 bases in the middle. Germline CDR1 and CDR2: LGHNA and YNFKEQ. The CDR3 consists of 17 residues. Library preparation (for TCRbeta) was performed with unique molecular identifiers. TCRdb reprocessed the PCR reads with MiXCR, giving one entry per CDR3 protein. The sample consists of 450,000 to 600,000 distinct CDR3 sequences, 15% to 20% of them appearing once. The TCR originated in a human donor who donated a stem cell graft to a child with acute lymphoblastic leukemia. Sequenced material: PBMCs from the stem cell graft donor, taken from the stem cell graft. The chain joins TRBV4-2 to TRBJ1-2; D remains unclear. The CDR3 here is CASSQDRRQAGNYGYTF. CDR3 DNA sequence: TGTGCCAGCAGCCAAGATAGGAGGCAGGCCGGCAACTATGGCTACACCTTC.